These T cell receptor beta chains were read from a single sample in a study of CD8 T cells in ankylosing spondylitis. Using its own MiXCR run on the 5' RACE reads, TCRdb lists one record per CDR3 protein. The sample yields about 340,000 distinct CDR3 sequences, roughly 15% seen once. Sequenced: blood, either unsorted or a sorted T cell fraction (not recorded which). The receptors derive from a male donor with ankylosing spondylitis or in good health (not recorded which). Each CDR3 is given with its conserved first and last residue. The order of the fields is CDR3 DNA, CDR3 protein, D gene, J gene, V gene, clone size. The D gene is left open where the match is weak. Where a row states a size, it is once, few, many or the class of an expanded clone; other rows omit it.

TGTGCCAGCAGTCCTCCGTGGTTTGGGGGGCGATTTGAAGCTTTCTTT | CASSPPWFGGRFEAFF | - | TRBJ1-1 | TRBV12-3/TRBV12-4 | -
TGTGCCAGCAGCGTAGCCGGGACAGGGGATGAAAAACTGTTTTTT | CASSVAGTGDEKLFF | TRBD1 | TRBJ1-4 | TRBV7-8 | -
TGTGCCAGCAGCGACAGGGATCGAGGCGGGGGTGAAAAACTGTTTTTT | CASSDRDRGGGEKLFF | TRBD1 | TRBJ1-4 | TRBV7-2 | -
TGCAGTGCTCGGGACAGTAACACTGAAGCTTTCTTT | CSARDSNTEAFF | TRBD1 | TRBJ1-1 | TRBV20-1 | -
TGCAGTGCTAGAGATCTGACAGCCAGGAACACCGGGGAGCTGTTTTTT | CSARDLTARNTGELFF | - | TRBJ2-2 | TRBV20-1 | few
TGTGCCAGCAGTTGGGACAGGGGGTACTATGGCTACACCTTC | CASSWDRGYYGYTF | TRBD1 | TRBJ1-2 | TRBV12-3/TRBV12-4 | -
TGCGCCAGCACAACGTATAGCAATCAGCCCCAGCATTTT | CASTTYSNQPQHF | - | TRBJ1-5 | TRBV10-2 | many
TGTGCCAGCAGCCCCCTTGCTGGAGGTGTTGTGCATTCACCCCTCCACTTT | CASSPLAGGVVHSPLHF | - | TRBJ1-6 | TRBV7-9 | many
TGTGCCAGCAGCCGCGGACAGCTCACTGAATCTTTCTTT | CASSRGQLTESFF | - | TRBJ1-1 | TRBV3-1 | -
TGCAGTTCTTCATCGCGGGGGGGCTACACCTTC | CSSSSRGGYTF | - | TRBJ1-2 | TRBV20-1 | many
TGCAGTGCTAACCTTCCTGTTCCGGGAGGGCTATCCTACAATGAGCAGTTCTTC | CSANLPVPGGLSYNEQFF | TRBD2 | TRBJ2-1 | TRBV20-1 | few
TGTGCCAGCAGCCAAGATCGGGGACGGGCTGTGAACACTGAAGCTTTCTTT | CASSQDRGRAVNTEAFF | - | TRBJ1-1 | TRBV3-1 | -
TGCGCCAGCAGCTCAGACCCGTCTGGGACTGAAGCTTTCTTT | CASSSDPSGTEAFF | - | TRBJ1-1 | TRBV5-1 | many
TGTGCCAGCAGTAAGGGGATCGCCACAGATACGCAGTATTTT | CASSKGIATDTQYF | - | TRBJ2-3 | TRBV12-3/TRBV12-4 | many
TGTGCCAGCAGCCCCCCTCTAGCGGGAGTGAGCCAAGAGACCCAGTACTTC | CASSPPLAGVSQETQYF | TRBD2 | TRBJ2-5 | TRBV12-3/TRBV12-4 | few
TGCAGCGTTGAAAGCCCTGGGGCAGTGAGGGACTACGAGCAGTACTTC | CSVESPGAVRDYEQYF | - | TRBJ2-7 | TRBV29-1 | many
TGTGCCAGCAGTCCTGGGACTAGCGGATCCCAAGAGACCCAGTACTTC | CASSPGTSGSQETQYF | TRBD2 | TRBJ2-5 | TRBV2 | -
TGTGCCAGCAGTGAACGGCCAGGGAGTGAAGCTTTCTTT | CASSERPGSEAFF | - | TRBJ1-1 | TRBV2 | -
TGTGCCAGCAGTCAAAGCGGGGGGGCGAACGGGGAGCTGTTTTTT | CASSQSGGANGELFF | TRBD2 | TRBJ2-2 | TRBV27 | -
TGTGCCAGCTCGTGGGAGAGGAACACTGAAGCTTTCTTT | CASSWERNTEAFF | - | TRBJ1-1 | TRBV18 | few
TGCGCCAGCAGCTTGGAGACGTCTATGATAGGAGATACGCAGTATTTT | CASSLETSMIGDTQYF | - | TRBJ2-3 | TRBV5-1 | few
TGTGCCAGTAGTGTACAGGGTCCGGGCAATCAGCCCCAGCATTTT | CASSVQGPGNQPQHF | - | TRBJ1-5 | TRBV19 | few
TGTGCCAGCAGTTCAACTAGCGGGGGGTCCACCGGGGAGCTGTTTTTT | CASSSTSGGSTGELFF | TRBD2 | TRBJ2-2 | TRBV7-2 | few
TGTGCCAGCAGCCAACCAGGGGGCGTTGGCTACACCTTC | CASSQPGGVGYTF | TRBD1 | TRBJ1-2 | TRBV3-1 | few
TGTGCCAGCAGTTCCCCCGGGACAGGGTTTTACGAGCAGTACTTC | CASSSPGTGFYEQYF | TRBD1 | TRBJ2-7 | TRBV12-3/TRBV12-4 | few
TGCAGTGCGCTGGACTCAGGGGCCACTGAAGCTTTCTTT | CSALDSGATEAFF | - | TRBJ1-1 | TRBV20-1 | few
TGCAGCACACGGACAGGGGTGGCCATTTTATTC | CSTRTGVAILF | TRBD1 | TRBJ1-2 | TRBV29-1 | many
TGTGCCAGCTCACGTACCGGGACAGGGACACAAGAGACCCAGTACTTC | CASSRTGTGTQETQYF | TRBD1 | TRBJ2-5 | TRBV18 | few
TGCGCCAGCAGGACCGGCCAGAACACCGGGGAGCTGTTTTTT | CASRTGQNTGELFF | - | TRBJ2-2 | TRBV5-1 | many
TGTGCCAGCAGTTCCCTTGGGACCGCCACAGATACGCAGTATTTT | CASSSLGTATDTQYF | - | TRBJ2-3 | TRBV6-5 | -
TGTGCCAGCAGCATGGGCAAGTTCACAGATACGCAGTATTTT | CASSMGKFTDTQYF | - | TRBJ2-3 | TRBV12-3/TRBV12-4 | -
TGCAGCGTTGTCGGGGACAGTATGGGAAAACTGTTTTTT | CSVVGDSMGKLFF | TRBD1 | TRBJ1-4 | TRBV29-1 | many
TGTGCCAGCAGTTGGGACAGGGGGCAGGATGAGCAGTTCTTC | CASSWDRGQDEQFF | TRBD1 | TRBJ2-1 | TRBV12-3/TRBV12-4 | few
TGTGCCTGGAGTCTAGCTGCCCTCGGGGGCTACACCTTC | CAWSLAALGGYTF | - | TRBJ1-2 | TRBV30 | few
TGCGCCAGCAGCCCCCGGGAAGAAGCTTTCTTT | CASSPREEAFF | - | TRBJ1-1 | TRBV23-1 | -
TGCAGTGCTCCAGGGGGCAGAACAATCTACAATGAGCAGTTCTTC | CSAPGGRTIYNEQFF | TRBD1 | TRBJ2-1 | TRBV20-1 | -
TGCGCCAGCACTCCTCCGGGGGGGGCCTACACAGATACGCAGTATTTT | CASTPPGGAYTDTQYF | TRBD2 | TRBJ2-3 | TRBV23-1 | few
TGTGCCAGCAGTTCGACTTATACGCAGTATTTT | CASSSTYTQYF | - | TRBJ2-3 | TRBV12-3/TRBV12-4 | few
TGCGCCAGCAAAACTAGCGGGGGGCTTTACAATGAGCAGTTCTTC | CASKTSGGLYNEQFF | TRBD2 | TRBJ2-1 | TRBV5-1 | few
TGTGCCAGCAGCGCCGGGACAGGGAAACCCGATACGCAGTATTTT | CASSAGTGKPDTQYF | TRBD1 | TRBJ2-3 | TRBV7-2 | -